This T cell receptor (beta chain) was obtained from a study of graft-versus-host responses after intestinal transplantation. About the research overall: Recipients across the board were started on anti-thymocyte globulin induction, then kept on tacrolimus and steroids for about 3 years. Study results and caveats: Analysis identified GvH clones in recipient marrow, with some appearing first in ileum or blood. Graft-donor T cell macrochimerism in patients accompanied high graft-versus-host to host-versus-graft clonal ratios in allografts. With peak circulating GvH clone levels came an association with early post-transplant HvG declines.

This clone was found once. The antigen is not known. The protocol was immunoSEQ multiplex PCR, while the TCRdb copy is restricted to in-frame clones and leaves out a portion. The data contain 65,000 to 100,000 clones, 85% to 95% of them singletons. Trimming took 6 bases from V and 14 from J, leaving 11 bases between them. CDR1 and CDR2 (germline): MDHEN, SYDVKM. The CDR3 loop spans 11 amino acids. The chain combines TRBV28 with TRBJ1-6; D unclear. Material: unstimulated CD8+ T cells sorted from spleen or lymph node cells, obtained before transplant. The receptor comes from a human donor who was the organ donor for an intestinal transplant. The CDR3 DNA sequence: TGTGCCAGCAGCCCCCAATCAGCCCTCCACTTT. Translating it yields CASSPQSALHF. Looking up the rest from reference TRBV28 and TRBJ1-6 gives the full variable domain: DVKVTQSSRYLVKRTGEKVFLECVQDMDHENMFWYRQDPGLGLRLIYFSYDVKMKEKGDIPEGYSVSREKKERFSLILESASTNQTSMYLCASSPQSALHFGNGTRLTVT.